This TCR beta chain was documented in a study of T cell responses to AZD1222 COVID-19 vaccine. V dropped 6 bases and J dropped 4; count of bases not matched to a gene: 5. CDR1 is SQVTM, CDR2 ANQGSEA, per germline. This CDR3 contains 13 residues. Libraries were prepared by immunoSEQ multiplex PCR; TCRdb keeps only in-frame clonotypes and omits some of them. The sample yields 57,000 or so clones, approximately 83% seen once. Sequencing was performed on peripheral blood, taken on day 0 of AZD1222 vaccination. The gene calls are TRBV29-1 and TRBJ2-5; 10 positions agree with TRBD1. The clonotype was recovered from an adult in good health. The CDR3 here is CSVHRDRGETQYF. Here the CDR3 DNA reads TGCAGCGTACACCGGGACAGGGGAGAGACCCAGTACTTC.